Listed here is a single TCR beta chain. Expressed TCRB transcripts got sequenced, as all isolated RNA was reverse transcribed. Assay: immunoSEQ multiplex PCR; the TCRdb copy retains only in-frame clones and omits some. The profile shows approximately 5,800 clones, 70% to 80% of them singletons. Germline loops: CDR1 LNHDA, CDR2 SQIVND (reference sequence). The CDR3 is 14 residues long. The J segment lost 6 bases and the V segment lost 3 bases, leaving 6 bases of the junction unmatched. The record originates from a study of beta chain features in type 1 diabetes. It was one heparinised blood draw, averaging about 116 mL, that each donor gave.

The specimen was Tregs from blood. This receptor was taken from a man younger than 35 in good health. The chain uses TRBV19 and TRBJ1-1; 8 nucleotides align to TRBD1. CDR3 sequence (DNA): TGTGCCAGTAGTATCGGACAGGGTTTGCCTGAAGCTTTCTTT. This translates into CASSIGQGLPEAFF.